This T cell receptor beta chain comes out of a study of cytomegalovirus exposure and HLA in healthy donors. Points from the study as a whole: Generally TCR sequences proved uncommon, though certain public TCRs appeared in numerous donors.

A multiplex PCR was run with 60 Vbeta primers and 13 Jbeta primers. Measured with immunoSEQ multiplex PCR; TCRdb has only the in-frame clones, and not every one. This repertoire shows about 160,000 clones, around 80% found once; its top ten account for approximately 6.7%. The CDR3 runs 18 residues. J gave up 2 bases and V 5 bases, and 7 bases lay outside the gene matches. CDR1 and CDR2 (germline): MNHEY, SMNVEV (reference sequence). A remark on this clone: Its antigen remains unidentified.

The chain combines TRBV27 with TRBJ2-4, with 15 bases identical to TRBD2. The receptor comes from a male donor in good health and CMV-seropositive. The material sequenced was PBMCs. This chain's CDR3 is CASSGLAGGPQTKNIQYF. The CDR3 nucleotides read TGTGCCAGCAGTGGACTAGCGGGAGGGCCCCAAACCAAAAACATTCAGTACTTC.